This TCR beta chain was sequenced for a study of T cell repertoires in cytomegalovirus infection. Study in general: Evidence of both CMV infection and a matching HLA type came from public TCR beta signatures. Study results and limitations: Based on cumulative public TCR beta family frequency, carriers of CMV plus the relevant HLA were identified. Dominant in the ex vivo response were TCR beta clonotypes restricted by HLA-C and specific for CMV.

TCRdb redid the calling of the reads with MiXCR, one entry per CDR3 protein. The sample has 680,000 or so distinct CDR3 sequences; around a third are singletons. From germline, CDR1 is MDHEN and CDR2 SYDVKM. V gave up 5 bases and J gave up 7 bases; unmatched junction bases: 6. The CDR3 is 14 residues long. This clonotype was observed a single time. Its antigen is undetermined. The TCR was taken from a human donor in good health (CMV status not recorded). Some clones in this sample may be carry-over from other donors' samples. This sample comprised cultured PBMCs, obtained from culture after CMV antigen stimulation. V gene TRBV28 combines with J gene TRBJ1-2; TRBD1 aligns across 11 bases. CDR3 sequence (DNA): TGTGCCAGCAGTCCTTGGACAGGGGGCGGTGGCTACACCTTC. Translated, it gives CASSPWTGGGGYTF.